The T cell receptor (beta chain) described here comes from a study of blood T cell repertoires in COVID-19. Study at large: COVID-19 samples collected from the United States, Italy and Spain covered acute and convalescent phases. Sample material is recorded as cDNA or gDNA derived from T cells, B-cell-depleted T cells, or PBMCs.

The CDR3 runs to 13 residues. V was pared by 4 bases and J by 2 bases, with 8 bases between. The germline CDR1 and CDR2 sequences are SGHDN and FVKESK. Original data processing: Amplification with reference gene primers provided the estimates of nucleated cell counts. TCRdb's copy holds only in-frame clones and misses some; the assay was immunoSEQ multiplex PCR. The V and J calls and the clone size are those of that table, but D and trimming were determined from the DNA. The sample includes about 98,000 clones, around 90% of them seen just once. The receptor was derived from a man between 65 and 79 years old with acute or convalescent COVID-19. J is TRBJ2-5 and V is TRBV14; tentative D call: TRBD2 (6 bases). Sequences were obtained from peripheral blood. The CDR3 reads CASSRGLQETQYF. As DNA, the CDR3 is TGTGCCAGCAGCCGGGGACTGCAAGAGACCCAGTACTTC.